This paragraph covers one T cell receptor (beta chain) sequence. Its antigen is as yet unknown. TCRdb's table, derived via immunoSEQ multiplex PCR, lists solely in-frame clones and lacks some. The sample lists 100,000 to 150,000 clones, 95% to 96% occurring once. Per germline, CDR1 SGHTA and CDR2 FQGTGA. The CDR3 covers 13 residues. After removal of 6 bases from V and 9 bases from J, the junction contained 7 bases not matched to a gene. This sample was taken from a study of cytomegalovirus exposure and HLA in healthy donors. Broader study findings: The listing of fewer than 200 TCR beta chains classed them as cytomegalovirus-associated. Among TCR sequences, most were rare, though some public TCRs appeared in many donors. According to a subsequent analysis, TCR clusters from the first cohort were inclined to appear together in the 110 or so validation repertoires.

From the roughly 120-subject validation cohort, which was separate from the roughly 680-subject first cohort, the donors were drawn. Sequencing was performed on PBMCs. J is TRBJ2-5 and V is TRBV7-3; TRBD2 matches 10 bases. The receptor's source is a man younger than 35 in good health and CMV-seronegative. The CDR3 DNA reads TGTGCCAGCAGTTCGTTAGCGGGGGGAGCCCAGTACTTC. It yields the protein CASSSLAGGAQYF.